The 32 T cell receptor beta chains given below trace back to one sample, sequenced in a study of cytomegalovirus exposure and HLA in healthy donors (TCRdb year 2017). Libraries were made using the immunoSEQ multiplex PCR assay. For the multiplex PCR, a mixture combining 60 forward primers for TCR Vbeta segments and 13 reverse primers for TCR Jbeta segments was used. In TCRdb, the immuneACCESS table is reduced to in-frame sequences with V and J assigned. These tables do not hold every clone; where another copy was compared, an unresolved V gene accounts for under half, and the others remain unexplained. Present in this sample are under 150,000 clones, roughly 74% of which were seen just once. Jointly, the top ten make up roughly 6.2% of the sample. The sequencing sample was made of PBMCs. The receptors derive from a woman between 40 and 50 years old in good health and CMV-seropositive.

For the CDR3, the DNA is TGCGCCACCTCACGAGCGGGAGGTGGTCAAGATACGCAGTATTTT. Amino acid sequence: CATSRAGGGQDTQYF. V gene TRBV10-1 combines with J gene TRBJ2-3; TRBD2 agrees at 9 bases. CDR1 and CDR2 from the germline V gene are WNHNN and SYGVQD (reference sequence). After removal of 10 bases from V and 5 bases from J, the junction contained 13 bases not matched to a gene. CDR3 length: 15 residues.

The chain links TRBV5-4 to TRBJ1-1; tentatively, D is TRBD1 (5 bases). The CDR3 spans 13 residues. Germline CDR1 and CDR2: SGHNT and YYREEE (reference sequence). V was shortened by 2 bases and J by 1 base, with 6 bases between the two germline ends. The CDR3 coding sequence is TGTGCCAGCAGCTTACAGGAGAACACTGAAGCTTTCTTT. This sequence encodes CASSLQENTEAFF.

The chain employs TRBV6-5 and TRBJ1-2; tentative D call: TRBD1 (5 bases). V was cut by 5 bases and J by 7 bases, with 14 bases left in between. The CDR3 contains 13 residues. Germline CDR1 is MNHEY and CDR2 is SVGAGI. CDR3 region: CASSVHSGGGYTF. The CDR3 DNA follows: TGTGCCAGCAGTGTCCACTCGGGGGGTGGCTACACCTTC.

J is TRBJ2-1 and V is TRBV7-6; 8 bases align to TRBD2. This CDR3 has 17 amino acids. Germline-derived CDR1 and CDR2 are SGHVS and FNYEAQ. Germline trimming cut 5 bases from V and 3 bases from J; bases unmatched to any gene: 12. The DNA of the CDR3 is TGTGCCAGCAGCCCACCGGGCGGGAGGAACAGCTACAATGAGCAGTTCTTC. Protein product: CASSPPGGRNSYNEQFF. Full variable domain (remainder filled in from reference TRBV7-6 and TRBJ2-1): GAGVSQSPRYKVTKRGQDVALRCDPISGHVSLYWYRQALGQGPEFLTYFNYEAQQDKSGLPNDRFSAERPEGSISTLTIQRTEQRDSAMYRCASSPPGGRNSYNEQFFGPGTRLTVL.

In its sample, this clone was seen a few times. The chain combines TRBV7-3 with TRBJ1-1, with D perhaps matching TRBD1 (5 bases). V was shortened by 0 bases and J by 1 base, with 15 bases between the two germline ends. CDR1 is SGHTA, CDR2 FQGTGA, per germline. This CDR3 is 17 amino acids long. Here the CDR3 reads CASSLTGQGRGNTEAFF. In nucleotides, the CDR3 is TGTGCCAGCAGCTTAACGGGGCAGGGTAGAGGGAACACTGAAGCTTTCTTT.

The chain carries TRBV25-1 and TRBJ2-5; 7 bases are shared with TRBD2. V lost 3 bases to trimming and J lost 5 bases; unmatched junction nucleotides: 15. The CDR3 runs to 17 residues. CDR1 is MGHDK, CDR2 SYGVNS, per germline. The CDR3 reads CASSEGEGAWVQETQYF. The CDR3 DNA reads TGTGCCAGCAGTGAGGGGGAGGGAGCTTGGGTACAGGAGACCCAGTACTTC.

The chain has TRBV5-1 and TRBJ2-1, with 7 bases lining up with TRBD2. V lost 6 bases and J lost 10; bases outside the gene matches: 16. Germline V gene lookup returns CDR1 SGHRS and CDR2 YFSETQ. The CDR3 contains 15 residues. This CDR3 is CASKSGVSNREEQFF. DNA of the CDR3: TGCGCCAGCAAGAGCGGGGTGAGTAACCGAGAGGAGCAGTTCTTC.

The chain uses TRBV18 and TRBJ2-7; TRBD2 agrees at 7 bases. CDR3 size: 11 residues. Per the germline V gene, CDR1 is KGHSH and CDR2 is LQKENI. Trimming took 4 bases from V and 12 from J; bases not matched to a gene: 6. The CDR3 here is CASSQGLVRYF. The CDR3 nucleotides read TGTGCCAGCTCACAAGGACTAGTAAGGTACTTC.

This sequence joins TRBV6-5 and TRBJ1-1; 7 nucleotides agree with TRBD1. This CDR3 has 14 amino acids. The germline V gene has CDR1 MNHEY and CDR2 SVGAGI. J was trimmed by 11 bases and V by 0 bases; bases with no gene match: 9. CDR3 amino acids: CASSYSGQRSGAFF. DNA for the CDR3: TGTGCCAGCAGTTACTCGGGACAGCGTTCCGGGGCTTTCTTT.

The chain combines TRBV7-2 with TRBJ2-7, with TRBD1 identical over 7 bases. CDR1 and CDR2 from the germline V gene are SGHTA and FQGNSA. V shed 4 bases, J shed 2 bases, and the junction held 5 bases outside the gene matches. This CDR3 is built from 14 residues. CDR3 DNA sequence: TGTGCCAGCAGCTCTGGACAGGCCACCTACGAGCAGTACTTC. This sequence encodes CASSSGQATYEQYF.

This sequence joins TRBV2 and TRBJ1-4; weak D call: TRBD1 (6 bases). This CDR3 spans 15 amino acids. Trimming cost V 6 bases and J 8 bases, with 19 bases left between them. CDR1 and CDR2 (germline): SNHLY, FYNNEI. Here the CDR3 reads CASSLEGGGGEKLFF. DNA for the CDR3: TGTGCCAGCAGCCTAGAGGGGGGGGGCGGCGAAAAACTGTTTTTT.

The chain combines TRBV7-8 with TRBJ2-3; D unclear. V was pared by 1 base and J by 0 bases, with 11 bases between. The CDR3 loop spans 16 amino acids. Germline V CDR1 and CDR2: SGHVS, FQNEAQ. The CDR3: CASSLVWQESTDTQYF. CDR3 sequence (DNA): TGTGCCAGCAGCTTAGTTTGGCAGGAAAGCACAGATACGCAGTATTTT.

The rearrangement uses TRBV6-1 and TRBJ1-5; D remains unclear. The CDR3 is 13 residues long. Germline V CDR1 and CDR2: MNHNS, SASEGT. V lost 5 bases and J 5 bases, leaving 10 bases between the germline ends. The CDR3 protein is CASSRRIYQPQHF. CDR3 bases: TGTGCCAGCAGTCGCAGGATATATCAGCCCCAGCATTTT.

This clone was detected a few times. This sequence joins TRBV7-2 and TRBJ2-2; TRBD1 is a possible D gene (6 bases). Germline V gene data show CDR1 as SGHTA and CDR2 as FQGNSA. Trimming cost V 5 bases and J 0 bases, with 13 bases left between them. The length of the CDR3 is 16 residues. For the CDR3, the DNA is TGTGCCAGCAGCCCAGGGGCGGGCGCGAACACCGGGGAGCTGTTTTTT. Its protein product is CASSPGAGANTGELFF.

The CDR3 DNA reads as TGCAGTGCGACGCAGGGCAATGAGCAGTTCTTC. This encodes CSATQGNEQFF. The rearrangement links TRBV20-1 to TRBJ2-1; possible D gene TRBD1, 5 bases. Germline CDR1 is DFQATT and CDR2 is SNEGSKA (reference sequence). This CDR3 is built from 11 residues. V was clipped by 6 bases and J by 6 bases, with 9 bases between them.

The chain recombines TRBV28 with TRBJ2-5; 7 bases match TRBD2. J was trimmed by 5 bases and V by 5 bases; bases with no gene match: 20. The CDR3 spans 18 residues. Germline lookup yields CDR1 MDHEN and CDR2 SYDVKM. In nucleotides, the CDR3 is TGTGCCAGCAGTCTCGATCGGCGGGGGACCATCAGGGTGGAGACCCAGTACTTC. Residues: CASSLDRRGTIRVETQYF. The variable domain in full, with the rest retrieved from reference TRBV28 and TRBJ2-5, is DVKVTQSSRYLVKRTGEKVFLECVQDMDHENMFWYRQDPGLGLRLIYFSYDVKMKEKGDIPEGYSVSREKKERFSLILESASTNQTSMYLCASSLDRRGTIRVETQYFGPGTRLLVL.

The rearrangement links TRBV11-3 to TRBJ2-3, with 7 bases matching TRBD2. This CDR3 has 14 residues. V trimming: 0 bases; J trimming: 6 bases; junction bases outside the gene matches: 3. Germline CDR1 SGHNT, CDR2 YENEEA. CDR3 sequence (DNA): TGTGCCAGCAGCTTAGATCTAGCGGTTGATACGCAGTATTTT. Translating it yields CASSLDLAVDTQYF.

The chain uses TRBV2 and TRBJ2-7, with a tentative D call TRBD1 (7 bases). The V gene's germline CDR1 is SNHLY and CDR2 FYNNEI. Trimming took off 6 bases at V and 5 bases at J, with 11 bases between the two ends. This CDR3 spans 12 amino acids. In DNA form, the CDR3 reads TGTGCCAGCAGCCCAGGGGGGAACGAGCAGTACTTC. This codes for CASSPGGNEQYF.

The CDR3: CAVGGSSTNEKLFF. CDR3 nucleotide sequence: TGTGCCGTAGGAGGGTCCTCAACTAATGAAAAACTGTTTTTT. The chain links TRBV28 to TRBJ1-4; D ambiguous. The ends were cut back, 11 bases at V and 0 bases at J, with 13 bases in the middle. CDR1 MDHEN and CDR2 SYDVKM come from the germline V gene. This CDR3 is 14 amino acids long. Based on the CDR3 plus reference TRBV28 and TRBJ1-4, the full variable domain is DVKVTQSSRYLVKRTGEKVFLECVQDMDHENMFWYRQDPGLGLRLIYFSYDVKMKEKGDIPEGYSVSREKKERFSLILESASTNQTSMYLCAVGGSSTNEKLFFGSGTQLSVL.

Comment on this clone: Its ends do not fully match the called genes, so a read error is possible. The chain employs TRBV7-7 and TRBJ2-1; 8 bases match TRBD1. Germline assignment: CDR1 SSHAT and CDR2 FNYEAQ (reference sequence). The CDR3 loop spans 15 amino acids. The chain's CDR3 is CASSPGQAPYNEQFF. The CDR3 DNA follows: TGTGCTAGCAGCCCGGGACAGGCGCCCTACAATGAGCAGTTCTTC.

This chain joins TRBV2 and TRBJ1-1; the D gene is possibly TRBD1 (5 bases). Germline CDR1 reads SNHLY; CDR2 reads FYNNEI. V was pared by 7 bases and J by 6 bases, with 15 bases between. CDR3 size: 13 residues. CDR3 in amino acids: CASTPGGLAEAFF. CDR3 nucleotide sequence: TGTGCCAGCACTCCGGGGGGGTTGGCTGAAGCTTTCTTT.

The chain joins TRBV20-1 to TRBJ2-7; D call uncertain. The V gene's germline CDR1 is DFQATT and CDR2 SNEGSKA (reference sequence). The CDR3 runs to 11 residues. V was pared by 5 bases and J by 4 bases, with 9 bases between. This CDR3 is CSAGPWYEQYF. The CDR3 DNA sequence: TGCAGTGCTGGGCCCTGGTACGAGCAGTACTTC.

The chain has TRBV7-9 and TRBJ1-3; D gene uncertain. Per the germline V gene, CDR1 is SEHNR and CDR2 is FQNEAQ (reference sequence). The CDR3 has 14 amino acids. V was clipped by 4 bases and J by 4 bases, with 11 bases between them. The CDR3 protein is CASSSLGAGNTIYF. CDR3 bases: TGTGCCAGCAGCTCATTGGGAGCAGGAAACACCATATATTTT.

The chain is built from TRBV28 and TRBJ2-1, with D unresolved. CDR3 length: 16 residues. The germline V gene encodes CDR1 MDHEN and CDR2 SYDVKM. V was trimmed by 2 bases and J by 0 bases, leaving 11 bases between them. For the CDR3, the DNA is TGTGCCAGCAGTTTAATCTCCCTTTCCTCCTACAATGAGCAGTTCTTC. Translation gives CASSLISLSSYNEQFF. The whole variable domain, filled in from reference TRBV28 and TRBJ2-1, reads DVKVTQSSRYLVKRTGEKVFLECVQDMDHENMFWYRQDPGLGLRLIYFSYDVKMKEKGDIPEGYSVSREKKERFSLILESASTNQTSMYLCASSLISLSSYNEQFFGPGTRLTVL.

This sequence joins TRBV27 and TRBJ2-7, with D possibly TRBD2 on 6 matching bases. The V gene's germline CDR1 is MNHEY and CDR2 SMNVEV (reference sequence). This CDR3 comprises 16 residues. Trimming removed 0 bases at V and 2 bases at J, with 14 bases between. The chain's CDR3 is CASSLSTGEHPYEQYF. CDR3 coding DNA: TGTGCCAGCAGTTTATCGACGGGAGAACACCCCTACGAGCAGTACTTC.

This clone was seen a few times. The chain joins TRBV28 to TRBJ2-3, with 7 bases fitting TRBD2. V shed 7 bases, J shed 0 bases, and the junction held 7 bases outside the gene matches. This CDR3 region has 15 residues. The V gene's germline CDR1 is MDHEN and CDR2 SYDVKM. CDR3 coding DNA: TGTGCCAGCACCCAATTTAGCGGGAGCACAGATACGCAGTATTTT. Amino acids: CASTQFSGSTDTQYF.

J is TRBJ1-2 and V is TRBV19; no definite D call. The germline CDR1 and CDR2 sequences are LNHDA and SQIVND (reference sequence). The CDR3 length is 13 residues. Deletions cut 5 bases from V and 8 bases from J, with 15 bases between. The CDR3 here is CASSDWAPQGYTF. CDR3 in DNA: TGTGCCAGTAGTGATTGGGCTCCCCAGGGCTACACCTTC. Supplemented by reference TRBV19 and TRBJ1-2, the full variable domain reads DGGITQSPKYLFRKEGQNVTLSCEQNLNHDAMYWYRQDPGQGLRLIYYSQIVNDFQKGDIAEGYSVSREKKESFPLTVTSAQKNPTAFYLCASSDWAPQGYTFGSGTRLTVV.

J is TRBJ2-3 and V is TRBV30; the D gene is possibly TRBD2 (6 bases). Trimming took 1 base from V and 5 from J, leaving 13 bases between them. The germline gives CDR1 GTSNPN, CDR2 SVGIG (reference sequence). This CDR3 comprises 14 residues. The CDR3 sequence is CAWSGTGSVDTQYF. DNA for the CDR3: TGTGCCTGGAGTGGGACCGGGAGTGTAGATACGCAGTATTTT.

The chain recombines TRBV5-6 with TRBJ1-1; D not resolved. Trimming removed 6 bases at V and 0 bases at J, with 6 bases between. The CDR3 covers 12 residues. Germline assignment: CDR1 SGHDT and CDR2 YYEEEE. The chain's CDR3 is CASTDMNTEAFF. CDR3 sequence (DNA): TGTGCCAGCACCGACATGAACACTGAAGCTTTCTTT.

This chain uses TRBV5-1 with TRBJ2-3; D perhaps matches TRBD2 (5 bases). The length of the CDR3 is 16 residues. Trimming shortened V by 2 bases and J by 5 bases, and 18 bases separated the two germline ends. Germline-derived CDR1 and CDR2 are SGHRS and YFSETQ. The CDR3 protein is CASSFGMNTMVDTQYF. In nucleotides, the CDR3 is TGCGCCAGCAGCTTCGGGATGAATACGATGGTAGATACGCAGTATTTT.

The chain carries TRBV7-9 and TRBJ2-7; D is perhaps TRBD2 (6 bases). CDR3 length equals 15 residues. Germline V gene sequence: CDR1 SEHNR, CDR2 FQNEAQ (reference sequence). V lost 2 bases to trimming and J lost 6 bases, with 17 bases between them. CDR3 sequence reads: CASSLSDGRESEQYF. CDR3 coding DNA: TGTGCCAGCAGCTTATCAGACGGGAGAGAGAGCGAGCAGTACTTC.

V usage is TRBV4-1 and J usage is TRBJ2-5; 9 bases are shared with TRBD2. The DNA end is a closer match to TRBJ2-7, so the J assignment may be wrong. Germline V gene data show CDR1 as MGHRA and CDR2 as YSYEKL. The CDR3 covers 16 residues. The CDR3 region has the DNA TGCGCCAGCAGCCGACTAGCGGAGAACCCCTCCTACGAGCAGTACTTC. It translates to CASSRLAENPSYEQYF.